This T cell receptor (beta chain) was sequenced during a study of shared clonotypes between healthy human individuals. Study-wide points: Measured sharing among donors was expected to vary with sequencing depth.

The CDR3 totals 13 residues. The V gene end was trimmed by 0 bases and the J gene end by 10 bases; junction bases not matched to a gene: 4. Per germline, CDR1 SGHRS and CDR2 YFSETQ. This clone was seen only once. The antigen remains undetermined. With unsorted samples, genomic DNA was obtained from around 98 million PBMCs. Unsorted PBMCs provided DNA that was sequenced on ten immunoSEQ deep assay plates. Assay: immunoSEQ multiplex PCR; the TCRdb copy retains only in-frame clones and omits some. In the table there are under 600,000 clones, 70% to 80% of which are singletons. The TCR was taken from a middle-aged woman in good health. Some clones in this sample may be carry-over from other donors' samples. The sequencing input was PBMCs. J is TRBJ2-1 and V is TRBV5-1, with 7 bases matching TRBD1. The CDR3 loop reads CASSLDRGYEQFF. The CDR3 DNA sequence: TGCGCCAGCAGCTTGGACAGGGGCTACGAGCAGTTCTTC.